These 30 T cell receptor beta chains share one sample of origin, sequenced in a study of radiotherapy plus CTLA-4 blockade in lung cancer. Generated by immunoSEQ multiplex PCR, the TCRdb table keeps only in-frame clones and is missing some. The sample contains 110,000 or so clones, approximately 80% of which appear only once. Source: peripheral blood, taken from a patient treated with radiotherapy plus ipilimumab. The origin of the receptors is a human donor with non-small cell lung cancer who had a partial response to radiotherapy plus ipilimumab.

The V gene is TRBV2, the J gene TRBJ2-7, with 8 nucleotides matching TRBD1. The CDR3 extends over 15 amino acids. Germline-derived CDR1 and CDR2 are SNHLY and FYNNEI. Trimming cost V 3 bases and J 1 base; bases outside gene matches: 5. As DNA, the CDR3 is TGTGCCAGCAGTGATCCAGGGACAGGTTCCTACGAGCAGTACGTC. Translating gives CASSDPGTGSYEQYV.

The CDR3 sequence is CASSPRTSGSADTQYF. CDR3 bases: TGTGCCAGCAGCCCGCGGACTAGCGGGAGCGCAGATACGCAGTATTTT. The chain links TRBV5-4 to TRBJ2-3; 13 bases align to TRBD2. V trimming: 4 bases; J trimming: 4 bases; junction bases outside the gene matches: 6. The germline V gene has CDR1 SGHNT and CDR2 YYREEE (reference sequence). This CDR3 comprises 16 residues.

The rearrangement joins TRBV4-1 to TRBJ1-5; 8 nucleotides align to TRBD1. The CDR3 consists of 13 residues. Germline V gene lookup returns CDR1 MGHRA and CDR2 YSYEKL. V was pared by 3 bases and J by 5 bases, with 0 bases of the junction left unmatched. The CDR3, as DNA: TGCGCCAGCAGCCAGGACAGGGATCAGCCCCAGCATTTT. Amino acids: CASSQDRDQPQHF.

V and J are TRBV28 and TRBJ2-4; perhaps TRBD2 as D (5 bases). Germline V CDR1 and CDR2: MDHEN, SYDVKM. The CDR3 length is 15 residues. V lost 5 bases to trimming and J lost 9 bases, with 20 bases between them. This chain's CDR3 is CASSRRTGSVGIQYF. The CDR3 DNA reads TGTGCCAGCAGTCGACGGACGGGGTCGGTAGGCATTCAGTACTTC.

J is TRBJ2-5 and V is TRBV7-9; tentatively, D is TRBD1 (5 bases). The CDR3 length is 13 residues. The V and J ends lost 2 bases and 2 bases respectively, with 6 bases between them. Germline loops: CDR1 SEHNR, CDR2 FQNEAQ (reference sequence). This CDR3 reads CASSLNRQETQYF. CDR3 DNA: TGTGCCAGCAGCTTAAACAGGCAAGAGACCCAGTACTTC.

The chain links TRBV2 to TRBJ1-1; D unresolved. Deletions cut 4 bases from V and 4 bases from J, with 13 bases between. Germline CDR1 and CDR2: SNHLY and FYNNEI. This CDR3 contains 14 residues. The CDR3 spells CASSALGSFTEAFF. CDR3 nucleotides: TGTGCCAGCAGTGCCCTCGGGAGTTTCACTGAAGCTTTCTTT.

V is TRBV9 and J is TRBJ2-1, with D unresolved. V was pared by 3 bases and J by 0 bases, with 10 bases between. The germline gives CDR1 SGDLS, CDR2 YYNGEE. The CDR3 is 15 residues long. CDR3 protein: CASSGESSSYNEQFF. CDR3 nucleotide sequence: TGTGCCAGCAGCGGAGAATCGAGCTCCTACAATGAGCAGTTCTTC.

The rearrangement uses TRBV19 and TRBJ2-6; D call uncertain. The CDR3 covers 13 residues. V gave up 5 bases and J gave up 4 bases, with 6 bases separating them. The germline CDR1 and CDR2 sequences are LNHDA and SQIVND (reference sequence). The CDR3 DNA follows: TGTGCCAGTAGTTTTCTGGGGGCCAACGTCCTGACTTTC. It specifies CASSFLGANVLTF.

This clone was seen only a few times. This chain uses TRBV6-1 with TRBJ1-1; D is uncertain. The V gene lost 2 bases and the J gene lost 2 bases, with 12 bases spanning the gap. Germline values: CDR1 MNHNS, CDR2 SASEGT. The CDR3 is made up of 15 amino acids. CDR3 DNA sequence: TGTGCCAGCAGTGAAAACCTAGAGTTTAACACTGAAGCTTTCTTT. As protein: CASSENLEFNTEAFF.

The genes are TRBV4-1 and TRBJ2-2; 8 positions match TRBD1. This CDR3 region has 16 residues. From germline, CDR1 is MGHRA and CDR2 YSYEKL. Germline trimming cut 0 bases from V and 6 bases from J; bases unmatched to any gene: 6. In nucleotides, the CDR3 is TGCGCCAGCAGCCAAGAAGCAGGACAGGGTCCCGGGGAGCTGTTTTTT. Residues: CASSQEAGQGPGELFF.

This clone has a handful of counts. V usage is TRBV2 and J usage is TRBJ1-1, with TRBD1 identical over 9 bases. CDR3 length: 14 amino acids. Germline V gene data show CDR1 as SNHLY and CDR2 as FYNNEI. V lost 6 bases and J lost 4; bases outside the gene matches: 6. CDR3 coding DNA: TGTGCCAGCAGGTTGGGACAGGGATTCACTGAAGCTTTCTTT. Translation gives CASRLGQGFTEAFF.

This clone was observed a few times. The rearrangement links TRBV5-5 to TRBJ2-7, with D perhaps TRBD1 (6 bases). The V end lost 0 bases, the J end lost 2 bases, and 12 bases lay between the germline ends. This CDR3 spans 15 amino acids. Germline CDR1 SGHKS, CDR2 YYEKEE (reference sequence). For the CDR3, the DNA is TGTGCCAGCAGCTTGGGGTCAGGGGACCCCTACGAGCAGTACTTC. Translated: CASSLGSGDPYEQYF.

The V gene is TRBV5-1, the J gene TRBJ2-1; D is unclear. The germline gives CDR1 SGHRS, CDR2 YFSETQ. This CDR3 is built from 12 residues. Trimming cost V 4 bases and J 8 bases, with 10 bases left between them. This chain's CDR3 is CASSVSLDEQFF. The CDR3 region has the DNA TGCGCCAGCAGCGTTAGCTTGGATGAGCAGTTCTTC.

This chain connects TRBV18 to TRBJ2-7; TRBD1 agrees at 7 bases. The CDR3 is made up of 14 amino acids. The V gene end was trimmed by 4 bases and the J gene end by 4 bases; junction bases not matched to a gene: 7. Germline V CDR1 and CDR2: KGHSH, LQKENI. CDR3: CASSLTGARYEQYV. CDR3 sequence (DNA): TGTGCCAGCTCACTTACAGGGGCGCGATACGAGCAGTACGTC.

This sequence joins TRBV28 and TRBJ2-7; a possible D gene is TRBD2 (5 bases). Trimming removed 2 bases at V and 6 bases at J, with 14 bases between. This CDR3 spans 14 amino acids. Germline V gene lookup returns CDR1 MDHEN and CDR2 SYDVKM. CDR3 bases: TGTGCCAGCAGTTTACCCACTAGTACGGGCGAGCAGTACTTC. This codes for CASSLPTSTGEQYF.

The genes are TRBV7-2 and TRBJ2-1; D ambiguous. This CDR3 comprises 15 residues. The V and J ends lost 5 bases and 0 bases respectively, with 11 bases between them. In germline, CDR1 is SGHTA, CDR2 FQGNSA. CDR3 protein: CASSDAASSYNEQFF. The CDR3 DNA reads as TGTGCCAGCAGCGACGCAGCTAGCTCCTACAATGAGCAGTTCTTC.

The gene calls are TRBV5-4 and TRBJ2-1, with TRBD2 identical over 12 bases. Trimming took 0 bases from V and 7 from J; bases not matched to a gene: 2. The CDR3 length is 15 residues. Germline CDR1 SGHNT, CDR2 YYREEE (reference sequence). Here the CDR3 DNA reads TGTGCCAGCAGCTTGGATCTAGCGGGAGGGAATGAGCAGTTCTTC. Translated: CASSLDLAGGNEQFF. The complete variable domain, with remaining parts taken from reference TRBV5-4 and TRBJ2-1, reads ETGVTQSPTHLIKTRGQQVTLRCSSQSGHNTVSWYQQALGQGPQFIFQYYREEENGRGNFPPRFSGLQFPNYSSELNVNALELDDSALYLCASSLDLAGGNEQFFGPGTRLTVL.

CDR3 amino acids: CASSLGLAGGLNYNEQFF. The DNA of the CDR3 is TGTGCCAGCAGCTTGGGGCTAGCGGGAGGTTTAAACTACAATGAGCAGTTCTTC. This chain uses TRBV5-5 with TRBJ2-1; TRBD2 agrees at 11 bases. The CDR3 totals 18 residues. J gave up 3 bases and V 0 bases, and 8 bases lay outside the gene matches. The germline gives CDR1 SGHKS, CDR2 YYEKEE (reference sequence).

The J gene is TRBJ1-1, the V gene TRBV5-4; D unresolved. Per germline, CDR1 SGHNT and CDR2 YYREEE (reference sequence). Trimming stripped 0 bases from V and 1 base from J, with 13 bases between. The CDR3 extends over 16 amino acids. In DNA, the CDR3 is TGTGCCAGCAGCTTGGGGATCGTGACGGGGAACACTGAAGCTTTCTTT. Encoded protein: CASSLGIVTGNTEAFF.

This chain links TRBV5-4 with TRBJ2-2; 13 bases match TRBD2. Germline CDR1 and CDR2: SGHNT and YYREEE (reference sequence). CDR3 length: 17 residues. V was clipped by 6 bases and J by 6 bases; unmatched bases: 11. The CDR3 DNA reads TGTGCCAGCACCCCGGTTGGGACTAGCGGGATCGCCGGGGAGCTGTTTTTT. Residues: CASTPVGTSGIAGELFF.

Only a few counts were recorded for this clone. This rearrangement joins TRBV5-1 to TRBJ1-2; D ambiguous. Germline lookup yields CDR1 SGHRS and CDR2 YFSETQ. The CDR3 has 14 residues. CDR3: CATGSGKGIYGYTF. In DNA form, the CDR3 reads TGCGCTACGGGATCGGGGAAAGGAATCTATGGCTACACCTTC. The whole variable domain, filled in from reference TRBV5-1 and TRBJ1-2, reads KAGVTQTPRYLIKTRGQQVTLSCSPISGHRSVSWYQQTPGQGLQFLFEYFSETQRNKGNFPGRFSGRQFSNSRSEMNVSTLELGDSALYLCATGSGKGIYGYTFGSGTRLTVV.

The chain recombines TRBV6-4 with TRBJ2-1; 14 nucleotides align to TRBD2. Germline V gene data show CDR1 as MRHNA and CDR2 as SNTAGT. Trimming removed 3 bases from V and 7 bases from J; junction bases left unmatched: 8. The length of the CDR3 is 17 residues. This CDR3 reads CASSERIGTSGRNEQFF. CDR3 nucleotide sequence: TGTGCCAGCAGTGAAAGGATTGGGACTAGCGGGAGAAATGAGCAGTTCTTC.

The chain combines TRBV5-1 with TRBJ1-5; 10 bases map to TRBD1. The CDR3 covers 17 residues. Germline trimming cut 0 bases from V and 5 bases from J; bases unmatched to any gene: 8. Per the germline V gene, CDR1 is SGHRS and CDR2 is YFSETQ. The CDR3 DNA is TGCGCCAGCAGCTTGGGGGGGGACAGGGGAATTCATCAGCCCCAGCATTTT. Protein sequence: CASSLGGDRGIHQPQHF.

This clone was counted a few times. J is TRBJ1-3 and V is TRBV18; 8 nucleotides agree with TRBD1. The V gene end was trimmed by 1 base and the J gene end by 2 bases; junction bases not matched to a gene: 4. The CDR3 is 16 residues long. The germline CDR1 and CDR2 sequences are KGHSH and LQKENI. CDR3 nucleotides: TGTGCCAGCTCACCACGGGACAGGAGTGCTGGAAACACCATATATTTT. Its translation is CASSPRDRSAGNTIYF.

The chain is built from TRBV25-1 and TRBJ2-1, with a weak D call TRBD1 (6 bases). CDR3 size: 14 residues. Germline CDR1 is MGHDK and CDR2 is SYGVNS. Trimming took 5 bases from V and 6 from J, leaving 14 bases between them. The CDR3 is CASSLQGLLNEQFF. The CDR3 nucleotides are TGTGCCAGCAGTCTTCAGGGGCTCCTCAATGAGCAGTTCTTC.

The CDR3 sequence is CAVGQFTNTGELFF. The CDR3 coding sequence is TGTGCCGTCGGACAATTTACAAACACCGGGGAGCTGTTTTTT. The chain joins TRBV6-5 to TRBJ2-2; D possibly corresponds to TRBD1 (5 bases). The CDR3 is made up of 14 amino acids. From germline, CDR1 is MNHEY and CDR2 SVGAGI. V lost 11 bases to trimming and J lost 2 bases, with 15 bases between them.

The rearrangement uses TRBV5-1 and TRBJ1-4; 7 bases match TRBD1. This CDR3 comprises 14 residues. After removal of 3 bases from V and 5 bases from J, the junction contained 4 bases not matched to a gene. Germline assignment: CDR1 SGHRS and CDR2 YFSETQ. CDR3 coding DNA: TGCGCCAGCAGCTGGACAGGCGGGAATGAAAAACTGTTTTTT. Protein product: CASSWTGGNEKLFF. Looking up the rest from reference TRBV5-1 and TRBJ1-4 gives the full variable domain: KAGVTQTPRYLIKTRGQQVTLSCSPISGHRSVSWYQQTPGQGLQFLFEYFSETQRNKGNFPGRFSGRQFSNSRSEMNVSTLELGDSALYLCASSWTGGNEKLFFGSGTQLSVL.

This chain joins TRBV29-1 and TRBJ2-3; D perhaps matches TRBD2 (6 bases). This CDR3 spans 14 amino acids. V lost 6 bases and J 0 bases, leaving 13 bases between the germline ends. CDR1 is SQVTM, CDR2 ANQGSEA, per germline. The CDR3 is CSVREDPSTDTQYF. The DNA for the CDR3 is TGCAGCGTGAGGGAGGACCCTAGCACAGATACGCAGTATTTT.

The table lists this clone with a few counts. The rearrangement joins TRBV18 to TRBJ1-3, with D possibly TRBD1 on 6 matching bases. Germline CDR1 is KGHSH and CDR2 is LQKENI. The V end lost 4 bases, the J end lost 1 base, and 11 bases lay between the germline ends. The length of the CDR3 is 15 residues. CDR3 coding DNA: TGTGCCAGCTCACGGGACACCCGATCTGGAAACACCATATATTTT. Amino acid sequence: CASSRDTRSGNTIYF.

The rearrangement joins TRBV7-6 to TRBJ2-3; 14 bases align to TRBD2. The CDR3 has 16 amino acids. Germline CDR1 SGHVS, CDR2 FNYEAQ. V lost 5 bases to trimming and J lost 6 bases; unmatched junction nucleotides: 7. CDR3 DNA sequence: TGTGCCAGCAGCAGGGGACTAGCGGGAGTCACTGATACGCAGTATTTT. Residues: CASSRGLAGVTDTQYF. Variable domain in full (rest from reference TRBV7-6 and TRBJ2-3): GAGVSQSPRYKVTKRGQDVALRCDPISGHVSLYWYRQALGQGPEFLTYFNYEAQQDKSGLPNDRFSAERPEGSISTLTIQRTEQRDSAMYRCASSRGLAGVTDTQYFGPGTRLTVL.